The rows below give T cell receptor beta chains drawn from one sample of a study of cytomegalovirus exposure and HLA in healthy donors. TCRdb's copy holds only in-frame clones and misses some; the assay was immunoSEQ multiplex PCR. The repertoire holds approximately 190,000 clones, with around 83% as singletons. Sequencing was done on a sample of PBMCs. The receptors shown here come from a woman in her late teens or twenties in good health and CMV-seronegative. Each CDR3 is given with its conserved first and last residue. D genes are given only for firm matches. Size is stated for part of the rows, as once, few or many counts, or as a class when the clone is expanded.

V: TRBV7-2
J: TRBJ2-5
size: .
D: .
DNA: TGTGCCAGCAGCCCAGCCAGGCCCCAGGGGGAGACCCAGTACTTC
CDR3: CASSPARPQGETQYF

V: TRBV28
J: TRBJ2-2
size: .
D: TRBD2
DNA: TGTGCCAGCAGTCCAGCGGGAAGAATCGGGGAGCTGTTTTTT
CDR3: CASSPAGRIGELFF

V: TRBV7-9
J: TRBJ2-2
size: .
D: .
DNA: TGTGCCAGCAGCTTAGGGCCGACCGGGGAGCTGTTTTTT
CDR3: CASSLGPTGELFF

V: TRBV7-9
J: TRBJ1-2
size: .
D: TRBD1
DNA: TGTGCCAGCAGTTACGACAGGGGGGTTGGCTACACCTTC
CDR3: CASSYDRGVGYTF

V: TRBV7-9
J: TRBJ1-1
size: once
D: TRBD1
DNA: TGTGCCAGCAGCCATCTACAGGGGGCCGGGGACACTGAAGCTTTCTTT
CDR3: CASSHLQGAGDTEAFF

V: TRBV27
J: TRBJ1-5
size: .
D: .
DNA: TGTGCCAGCGCGACAGGACGATTCAATCAGCCCCAGCATTTT
CDR3: CASATGRFNQPQHF

V: TRBV18
J: TRBJ2-5
size: .
D: TRBD2
DNA: TGTGCCAGCTCAACCCTAGCGGAGAAGGAGACCCAGTACTTC
CDR3: CASSTLAEKETQYF

V: TRBV7-3
J: TRBJ2-1
size: .
D: TRBD2
DNA: TGTGCCAGCAGCTTAAGACTAGCGGGAGGGCATGAGCAGTTCTTC
CDR3: CASSLRLAGGHEQFF

V: TRBV6-5
J: TRBJ2-7
size: once
D: .
DNA: TGTGCCAGCAGTTACCGGCAGGGGGGAACTGAGCAGTACTTC
CDR3: CASSYRQGGTEQYF

V: TRBV2
J: TRBJ1-2
size: .
D: .
DNA: TGTGCCAGCAGTGAAACAGGGCAGTATGGCTACACCTTC
CDR3: CASSETGQYGYTF

V: TRBV19
J: TRBJ2-3
size: once
D: TRBD2
DNA: TGTGCCAGTAGTATAGATCTGGTAACTAGCGGGTCTAGCACAGATACGCAGTATTTT
CDR3: CASSIDLVTSGSSTDTQYF

V: TRBV7-2
J: TRBJ1-4
size: few
D: TRBD1
DNA: TGTGCCAGCAGCTTAGAAAGGACAGGGGGCGGGAAACTGTTTTTT
CDR3: CASSLERTGGGKLFF

V: TRBV7-3
J: TRBJ2-7
size: few
D: TRBD2
DNA: TGTGCCAGCAGCTACCAGGCGGGAGAAGCCTACGAGCAGTACTTC
CDR3: CASSYQAGEAYEQYF

V: TRBV12-5
J: TRBJ2-5
size: .
D: TRBD2
DNA: TGTGCTAGTGGTTCGGGGGGGCCGCGAGAGACCCAGTACTTC
CDR3: CASGSGGPRETQYF

V: TRBV5-4
J: TRBJ2-7
size: once
D: TRBD1
DNA: TGTGCCAGCTATCCGATATCCGGGACAGGGTGGGACGAGCAGTACTTC
CDR3: CASYPISGTGWDEQYF

V: TRBV12-5
J: TRBJ2-3
size: .
D: TRBD1
DNA: TGTGCTAGTGGTTTATCAGGGGGAGTAAATACGCAGTATTTT
CDR3: CASGLSGGVNTQYF

V: TRBV6-6
J: TRBJ2-1
size: .
D: TRBD2
DNA: TGTGCCAGCACTATTTCTTCGGGACTAGCGGGGAATGAGCAGTTCTTC
CDR3: CASTISSGLAGNEQFF

V: TRBV5-6
J: TRBJ1-5
size: .
D: .
DNA: TGTGCCAGCAGCTTACAAAGACAGAATAGCAATCAGCCCCAGCATTTT
CDR3: CASSLQRQNSNQPQHF

V: TRBV10-3
J: TRBJ2-1
size: once
D: TRBD1
DNA: TGTGCCATCAGTGAGGGCGAGGACAGGGTTCCCTACAATGAGCAGTTCTTC
CDR3: CAISEGEDRVPYNEQFF

V: TRBV15
J: TRBJ2-3
size: .
D: TRBD1
DNA: TGTGCCACCAGCAGAGCCCGGACAGGGTGGACAGATACGCAGTATTTT
CDR3: CATSRARTGWTDTQYF

V: TRBV30
J: TRBJ2-7
size: .
D: TRBD1
DNA: TGTGCCTGGGGGACAGGGGAAGACGAGCAGTACTTC
CDR3: CAWGTGEDEQYF

V: TRBV6-5
J: TRBJ2-1
size: .
D: .
DNA: TGTGCCAGCAGTTACGGTAGCGGTAGTTCCAATGAGCAGTTCTTC
CDR3: CASSYGSGSSNEQFF

V: TRBV27
J: TRBJ2-1
size: .
D: TRBD1
DNA: TGTGCCAGCACCTTAGGGGGCCCGGGCAATGAGCAGTTCTTC
CDR3: CASTLGGPGNEQFF

V: TRBV6-1
J: TRBJ1-1
size: few
D: .
DNA: TGTGCCAGCACGACGAGAGGCCTGCAAGCTTTCTTT
CDR3: CASTTRGLQAFF

V: TRBV29-1
J: TRBJ2-7
size: .
D: .
DNA: TGCAGCGGAGGACAGAGCTACGAGCAGTACTTC
CDR3: CSGGQSYEQYF

V: TRBV6-5
J: TRBJ1-3
size: few
D: .
DNA: TGTGCCAGCAGTTTCAGTGGGGGGATCTCTGGAAACACCATATATTTT
CDR3: CASSFSGGISGNTIYF

V: TRBV28
J: TRBJ1-3
size: once
D: .
DNA: TGTGCCACTGCCGGGTTGAACACCATATATTTT
CDR3: CATAGLNTIYF